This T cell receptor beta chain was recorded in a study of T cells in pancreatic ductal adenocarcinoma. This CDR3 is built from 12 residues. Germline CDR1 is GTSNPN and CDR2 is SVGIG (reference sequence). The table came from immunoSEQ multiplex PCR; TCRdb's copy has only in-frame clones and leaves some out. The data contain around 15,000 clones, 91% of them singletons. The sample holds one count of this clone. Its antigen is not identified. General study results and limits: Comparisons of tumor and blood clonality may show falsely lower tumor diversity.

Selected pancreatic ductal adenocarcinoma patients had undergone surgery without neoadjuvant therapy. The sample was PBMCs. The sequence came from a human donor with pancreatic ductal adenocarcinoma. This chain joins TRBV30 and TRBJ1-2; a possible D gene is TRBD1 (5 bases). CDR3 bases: TGTGCTGTCGGACAAGCTAACTATGGCTACACCTTC. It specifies CAVGQANYGYTF. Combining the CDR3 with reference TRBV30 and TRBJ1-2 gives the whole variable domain SQTIHQWPATLVQPVGSPLSLECTVEGTSNPNLYWYRQAAGRGLQLLFYSVGIGQISSEVPQNLSASRPQDRQFILSSKKLLLSDSGFYLCAVGQANYGYTFGSGTRLTVV.